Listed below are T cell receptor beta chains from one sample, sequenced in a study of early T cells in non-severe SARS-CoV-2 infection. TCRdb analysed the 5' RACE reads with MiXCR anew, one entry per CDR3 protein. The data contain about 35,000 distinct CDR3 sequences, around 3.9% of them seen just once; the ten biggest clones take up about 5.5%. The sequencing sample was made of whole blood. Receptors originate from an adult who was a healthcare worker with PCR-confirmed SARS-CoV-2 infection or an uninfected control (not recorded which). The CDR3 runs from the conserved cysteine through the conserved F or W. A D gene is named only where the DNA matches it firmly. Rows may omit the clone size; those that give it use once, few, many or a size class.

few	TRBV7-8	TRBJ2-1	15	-	CASSLEGGGWNEQFF	TGTGCCAGCAGCTTAGAGGGAGGTGGGTGGAATGAGCAGTTCTTC
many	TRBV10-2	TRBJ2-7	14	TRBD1	CASNTGGPSYEQYF	TGCGCCAGCAACACAGGGGGCCCTTCCTACGAGCAGTACTTC
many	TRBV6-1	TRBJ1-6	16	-	CASSEFGTENNSPLHF	TGTGCCAGCAGTGAATTTGGGACCGAGAATAATTCACCCCTCCACTTT
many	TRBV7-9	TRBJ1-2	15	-	CASSPRNKTGYGYTF	TGTGCCAGCAGCCCCCGGAACAAGACCGGCTATGGCTACACCTTC
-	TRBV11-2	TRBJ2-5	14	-	CASSLESSQETQYF	TGTGCCAGCAGCTTAGAATCCAGCCAAGAGACCCAGTACTTC
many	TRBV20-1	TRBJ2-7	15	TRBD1	CSARGTRDRGREQYF	TGCAGTGCTAGAGGCACTCGGGACAGGGGGAGGGAGCAGTACTTC
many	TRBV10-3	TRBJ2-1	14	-	CATSPTSSYNEQFF	TGTGCCACGTCGCCGACTTCGTCCTACAATGAGCAGTTCTTC
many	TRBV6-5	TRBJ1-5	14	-	CASSPRGGNQPQHF	TGTGCCAGCAGTCCCCGGGGCGGCAATCAGCCCCAGCATTTT
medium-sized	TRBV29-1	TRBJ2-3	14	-	CSVGGWGSPDTQYF	TGCAGCGTTGGAGGGTGGGGTTCTCCTGATACGCAGTATTTT
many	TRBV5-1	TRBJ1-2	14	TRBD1	CASSLAQGGTGYTF	TGCGCCAGCAGCTTGGCGCAGGGGGGCACGGGCTACACCTTC